This TCR beta chain originates from a study of T cell responses to AZD1222 COVID-19 vaccine. General observations from the study: Vaccine-related CD4 TCRs covered spike, predominating at 160-218 and 743-854. Females outnumbered males among donors, who were mostly white British; clonal diversity was possibly underestimated. Seropositive status at baseline applied to only 5 to 7 AZD1222 recipients. A rise in Spike-specific TCR breadth and depth followed two AZD1222 doses.

Trimming took 0 bases from V and 8 from J, leaving 13 bases between them. Germline V lookup: CDR1 LNHDA, CDR2 SQIVND (reference sequence). The CDR3 is 15 residues long. As for this clone: Its specificity is unknown.

The protocol was immunoSEQ multiplex PCR, while the TCRdb copy is restricted to in-frame clones and leaves out a portion. The sample consists of approximately 120,000 clones, 88% of them appearing once. The chain employs TRBV19 and TRBJ1-4; tentative D call: TRBD1 (5 bases). The specimen comprised peripheral blood, sampled on day 0 of AZD1222 vaccination. This TCR came from an adult in good health. Here the CDR3 DNA reads TGTGCCAGTAGTATAGATGTCAGGGCAGGAGAAAAACTGTTTTTT. Protein: CASSIDVRAGEKLFF.